This T cell receptor beta chain was sequenced in a study of blood T cell repertoires in COVID-19. There are 14 residues in the CDR3. The V segment lost 4 bases and the J segment 5 bases; nucleotides outside the gene matches: 5. CDR1 is SGHNT and CDR2 is YYREEE in the germline V gene (reference sequence). This clone was seen a handful of times. Repertoires were generated with immunoSEQ multiplex PCR, while TCRdb's copy carries only in-frame clones and drops some. Among about 73,000 clones, over 60% were seen once, and the ten largest hold approximately 2.3%. The chain uses TRBV5-4 and TRBJ1-4; 7 nucleotides align to TRBD1. The specimen sequenced was peripheral blood. This clonotype was obtained from a man aged 65 to 85 with COVID-19, enrolled during active disease. This CDR3 is CASSTQGVNEKLFF. CDR3 nucleotide sequence: TGTGCCAGCAGCACTCAGGGGGTGAATGAAAAACTGTTTTTT.